These 13 T cell receptor beta chains originate from one sample sequenced in a study of Ad26.COV2.S vaccination and SARS-CoV-2 variants. Sample treatment: 15 to 20 received Ad26.COV2.S at low or high dose, single or two shots; about 5 received placebo; per-sample allocation not given. Specimen acquisition occurred on day 63 following the initial vaccine or placebo injection. Assay: immunoSEQ multiplex PCR; the TCRdb copy retains only in-frame clones and omits some. This table holds 380,000 or so clones, 80% to 90% found once. This specimen consisted of peripheral blood, obtained in a trial of Ad26.COV2.S vaccine versus placebo. The origin of the receptors is a person between 18 and 65 years old who received the Ad26.COV2.S COVID-19 vaccine or a placebo.

The J gene is TRBJ2-3, the V gene TRBV5-4, with D perhaps being TRBD1 or TRBD2 (5 bases each). CDR3 length equals 15 residues. Between the trimmed V and J ends, which lost 4 bases and 1 base, there was a span of 13 bases. Germline V gene lookup returns CDR1 SGHNT and CDR2 YYREEE (reference sequence). CDR3 DNA: TGTGCCAGCAGCCGAGGGGTTACTCGCACAGATACGCAGTATTTT. This encodes CASSRGVTRTDTQYF.

The chain is built from TRBV9 and TRBJ1-2; D gene unclear. Germline V gives CDR1 SGDLS, CDR2 YYNGEE. V was trimmed by 0 bases and J by 5 bases, leaving 23 bases between them. There are 18 residues in the CDR3. The CDR3, as DNA: TGTGCCAGCAGCGTAGTCCCTAGCCGGGCCCTTAGTGGGTATGGCTACACCTTC. It yields the protein CASSVVPSRALSGYGYTF.

This clone was seen just once. V gene TRBV5-4 combines with J gene TRBJ2-1, with no clear D. CDR3 length equals 14 residues. V was cut by 0 bases and J by 6 bases, with 10 bases left in between. CDR1 SGHNT and CDR2 YYREEE come from the germline V gene (reference sequence). CDR3 nucleotides: TGTGCCAGCAGCTTGGGTGGCTGGGGCAATGAGCAGTTCTTC. The encoded protein is CASSLGGWGNEQFF.

The rearrangement links TRBV14 to TRBJ2-3; D may match TRBD1 or TRBD2 (7 bases each). Trimming took 4 bases from V and 5 from J, leaving 22 bases between them. Germline values: CDR1 SGHDN, CDR2 FVKESK. This CDR3 has 17 amino acids. The CDR3 protein is CASSLEGAGAPGDTQYF. In DNA, the CDR3 is TGTGCCAGCAGCCTCGAGGGGGCGGGAGCTCCGGGAGATACGCAGTATTTT.

J is TRBJ2-1 and V is TRBV7-2; D perhaps matches TRBD2 (6 bases). Per the germline V gene, CDR1 is SGHTA and CDR2 is FQGNSA. CDR3 length: 16 amino acids. Trimming pared 5 bases from V and 7 bases from J, leaving 21 bases between. The CDR3, as DNA: TGTGCCAGCAGCGTTCGAGACGGGAGAGCAGGAAATGAGCAGTTCTTC. This encodes CASSVRDGRAGNEQFF.

The gene calls are TRBV11-3 and TRBJ2-7; D gene uncertain. CDR1 is SGHNT and CDR2 is YENEEA in the germline V gene. The CDR3 runs 12 residues. V was trimmed by 8 bases and J by 6 bases, leaving 14 bases between them. CDR3 in amino acids: CASSPTPTEQYF. CDR3 bases: TGTGCCAGCTCCCCCACCCCCACCGAGCAGTACTTC.

The gene calls are TRBV6-5 and TRBJ2-3, with a tentative D call TRBD1 (5 bases). The CDR3 extends over 12 amino acids. Looked up from germline, CDR1 is MNHEY and CDR2 is SVGAGI. The V gene lost 4 bases and the J gene lost 7 bases, with 9 bases spanning the gap. The CDR3 loop is CASSSGPNTQYF. The CDR3, as DNA: TGTGCCAGCAGTTCAGGGCCAAATACGCAGTATTTT.

The rearrangement uses TRBV18 and TRBJ1-1, with TRBD1 identical over 9 bases. Germline trimming cut 4 bases from V and 6 bases from J; bases unmatched to any gene: 12. The CDR3 consists of 16 residues. Germline V gene data show CDR1 as KGHSH and CDR2 as LQKENI. CDR3 sequence (DNA): TGTGCCAGCTCACGTACAGGGGGCGGAGGTCGCGCTGAAGCTTTCTTT. As protein: CASSRTGGGGRAEAFF.

V gene TRBV18 combines with J gene TRBJ2-2; 13 positions match TRBD2. The germline gives CDR1 KGHSH, CDR2 LQKENI. This CDR3 has 15 residues. With 3 bases clipped from V and 8 bases from J, the junction kept 3 bases outside the gene matches. In DNA, the CDR3 is TGTGCCAGCTCACCGGGACTAGCGGGAACAGGGGAGCTGTTTTTT. This sequence encodes CASSPGLAGTGELFF. Looking up the rest from reference TRBV18 and TRBJ2-2 gives the full variable domain: NAGVMQNPRHLVRRRGQEARLRCSPMKGHSHVYWYRQLPEEGLKFMVYLQKENIIDESGMPKERFSAEFPKEGPSILRIQQVVRGDSAAYFCASSPGLAGTGELFFGEGSRLTVL.

The chain employs TRBV18 and TRBJ2-7; D assignment may be TRBD1 or TRBD2 (5 bases each). V was pared by 3 bases and J by 2 bases, with 14 bases between. The CDR3 runs to 15 residues. In germline, CDR1 is KGHSH, CDR2 LQKENI. CDR3 nucleotides: TGTGCCAGCTCACCTACCACCTCGGGGCCCTACGAGCAGTACTTC. Protein sequence: CASSPTTSGPYEQYF.

The chain's CDR3 is CASSESRKRLNTEAFF. In DNA form, the CDR3 reads TGCGCCAGCAGTGAGTCAAGAAAGAGATTGAACACTGAAGCTTTCTTT. V usage is TRBV10-1 and J usage is TRBJ1-1; no clear D. Germline CDR1 WNHNN, CDR2 SYGVQD (reference sequence). Deletions cut 0 bases from V and 0 bases from J, with 11 bases between. There are 16 residues in the CDR3.

This sequence joins TRBV2 and TRBJ2-4; TRBD2 agrees at 8 bases. The V gene end was trimmed by 6 bases and the J gene end by 14 bases; junction bases not matched to a gene: 9. The CDR3 extends over 12 amino acids. CDR1 is SNHLY and CDR2 is FYNNEI in the germline V gene. In DNA form, the CDR3 reads TGTGCCAGCAGCGCGGGGGGCCTGGGGGAGTACTTC. Translation: CASSAGGLGEYF.

The V and J genes are TRBV3-1 (or the pseudogene TRBV3-2) and TRBJ2-3, with TRBD2 as a possible D gene (6 bases). The CDR3 totals 21 residues. Germline assignment: CDR1 LGHDT and CDR2 YNNKEL (reference sequence). Trimming pared 4 bases from V and 0 bases from J, leaving 29 bases between. In DNA form, the CDR3 reads TGTGCCAGCAGCCGAACCTGGACCGGGACTTTAAGTATGACTAGCACAGATACGCAGTATTTT. It is translated as CASSRTWTGTLSMTSTDTQYF.